These 25 T cell receptor beta chains were sequenced from one sample in a study of T cell clonotyping in hematopoietic cell transplantation. TCRdb's table, derived via immunoSEQ multiplex PCR, lists solely in-frame clones and lacks some. The sample has fewer than 15,000 clones; approximately 80% are singletons. Noted time point: recipient sample about 28 days before transplant, after cytoreduction. This material consisted of peripheral blood mononuclear cells, taken before stem cell transplant. These TCRs come from a man aged 55 to 70 with acute myeloid leukemia. Some clones in this sample may be carry-over from other donors' samples.

V gene TRBV9 combines with J gene TRBJ2-1; D not resolved. Per the germline V gene, CDR1 is SGDLS and CDR2 is YYNGEE. V gave up 1 base and J gave up 0 bases, with 11 bases separating them. The CDR3 is made up of 16 amino acids. The CDR3 reads CASSVYGSSSYNEQFF. CDR3 coding DNA: TGTGCCAGCAGCGTATACGGCTCGAGCTCCTACAATGAGCAGTTCTTC.

The rearrangement uses TRBV4-2 and TRBJ1-2, with D possibly TRBD1 on 6 matching bases. The ends were cut back, 9 bases at V and 5 bases at J, with 16 bases in the middle. Germline V CDR1 and CDR2: LGHNA, YNFKEQ. CDR3 length: 13 amino acids. In DNA form, the CDR3 reads TGTGCCAGTTCCACAGGGCTTCCTTATGGCTACACCTTC. This sequence encodes CASSTGLPYGYTF.

This clone was found once. V is TRBV15 and J is TRBJ2-5; D call uncertain. The CDR3 consists of 15 residues. The V end lost 0 bases, the J end lost 2 bases, and 10 bases lay between the germline ends. Per germline, CDR1 LNHNV and CDR2 YYDKDF (reference sequence). The DNA of the CDR3 is TGTGCCACCAGCAGAGATGCCGCAGTACAAGAGACCCAGTACTTC. Protein sequence: CATSRDAAVQETQYF.

The chain combines TRBV6-1 with TRBJ2-4; 8 bases line up with TRBD1. In germline, CDR1 is MNHNS, CDR2 SASEGT. This CDR3 has 15 residues. J lost 1 base, V lost 7 bases, and 6 bases had no gene match. In DNA form, the CDR3 reads TGTGCCAGCACCAGGGGGCACCAGGCCAAAAACATTCAGTACTTC. Amino acids: CASTRGHQAKNIQYF.

The chain employs TRBV5-5 and TRBJ2-1; D is perhaps TRBD1 (6 bases). Per the germline V gene, CDR1 is SGHKS and CDR2 is YYEKEE (reference sequence). Trimming took off 2 bases at V and 3 bases at J, with 12 bases between the two ends. The length of the CDR3 is 15 residues. CDR3 loop: CASSLSDSLYNEQFF. CDR3 bases: TGTGCCAGCAGCTTATCGGACAGCCTCTACAATGAGCAGTTCTTC.

The rearrangement uses TRBV6-6 and TRBJ1-2; maybe TRBD1 (6 bases). CDR3 length: 14 amino acids. The V gene lost 2 bases and the J gene lost 9 bases, with 16 bases spanning the gap. Germline CDR1 and CDR2: MNHNY and SVGAGI (reference sequence). CDR3 nucleotides: TGTGCCAGCAGTTACACGGACAGTAGTCCTAGCTACACCTTC. This encodes CASSYTDSSPSYTF.

The chain couples TRBV9 to TRBJ1-2; D is unclear. V lost 3 bases and J lost 5, with 14 bases in between. This CDR3 is built from 14 residues. Looked up from germline, CDR1 is SGDLS and CDR2 is YYNGEE. CDR3 region: CASSATTTTYGYTF. The CDR3 DNA is TGTGCCAGCAGCGCCACTACCACGACATATGGCTACACCTTC.

The V and J genes are TRBV7-2 and TRBJ2-5; D possibly matches TRBD1 or TRBD2 (6 bases each). The germline V gene encodes CDR1 SGHTA and CDR2 FQGNSA. V was cut by 8 bases and J by 9 bases, with 25 bases left in between. This CDR3 has 15 residues. CDR3 in DNA: TGTGCCAGCGCCTCCTCCGGGGGCCCGTCAGGGGCCCAGTACTTC. This gives the protein CASASSGGPSGAQYF.

The chain couples TRBV6-5 to TRBJ1-4; D is perhaps TRBD1 (5 bases). The V gene's germline CDR1 is MNHEY and CDR2 SVGAGI. V was shortened by 5 bases and J by 7 bases, with 14 bases between the two germline ends. CDR3 length equals 14 residues. CDR3 sequence reads: CASSPRLGREKLFF. The DNA of the CDR3 is TGTGCCAGCAGTCCCCGGCTGGGGCGTGAAAAACTGTTTTTT.

The chain carries TRBV7-3 and TRBJ2-1; D ambiguous. This CDR3 spans 11 amino acids. V was pared by 5 bases and J by 5 bases, with 4 bases between. CDR1 is SGHTA and CDR2 is FQGTGA in the germline V gene. CDR3 sequence reads: CASSRDNEQFF. The CDR3 bases are TGTGCCAGCAGCCGGGACAATGAGCAGTTCTTC. Full variable domain (outside the CDR3, taken from reference TRBV7-3 and TRBJ2-1): GAGVSQTPSNKVTEKGKYVELRCDPISGHTALYWYRQSLGQGPEFLIYFQGTGAADDSGLPNDRFFAVRPEGSVSTLKIQRTERGDSAVYLCASSRDNEQFFGPGTRLTVL.

CDR3 sequence (DNA): TGTGCCAGCAGCCCCAGACTACTAAACTATGGCTACACCTTC. It translates to CASSPRLLNYGYTF. The chain carries TRBV7-9 and TRBJ1-2; D unclear. Trimming removed 5 bases at V and 2 bases at J, with 12 bases between. The germline V gene has CDR1 SEHNR and CDR2 FQNEAQ (reference sequence). CDR3 length: 14 residues.

The CDR3 protein is CASRETSGGATWTQYF. As DNA, the CDR3 is TGTGCCAGCAGAGAAACTAGCGGGGGAGCCACTTGGACCCAGTACTTC. The chain joins TRBV2 to TRBJ2-5; 11 bases map to TRBD2. This CDR3 has 16 residues. The V segment lost 6 bases and the J segment 7 bases; nucleotides outside the gene matches: 13. CDR1 is SNHLY and CDR2 is FYNNEI in the germline V gene.

V gene TRBV7-2 combines with J gene TRBJ1-6, with 8 bases that match TRBD1. The CDR3 totals 16 residues. Trimming cost V 5 bases and J 9 bases; bases outside gene matches: 12. Germline loops: CDR1 SGHTA, CDR2 FQGNSA. CDR3 loop: CASSPETGARGSPLHF. The CDR3 DNA sequence: TGTGCCAGCAGCCCCGAGACAGGGGCTCGGGGTTCACCCCTCCACTTT. Filled out from reference TRBV7-2 and TRBJ1-6, the complete variable domain reads GAGVSQSPSNKVTEKGKDVELRCDPISGHTALYWYRQSLGQGLEFLIYFQGNSAPDKSGLPSDRFSAERTGGSVSTLTIQRTQQEDSAVYLCASSPETGARGSPLHFGNGTRLTVT.

This clone was counted a single time. J is TRBJ1-5 and V is TRBV4-3; D not resolved. CDR1 and CDR2 (germline): LGHNA, YSLEER. The CDR3 covers 16 residues. Trimming stripped 1 base from V and 2 bases from J, with 12 bases between. CDR3 in amino acids: CASSQGIRAGNQPQHF. The CDR3 region has the DNA TGCGCCAGCAGCCAAGGAATCCGCGCCGGCAATCAGCCCCAGCATTTT.

The chain carries TRBV4-2 and TRBJ2-5; 8 bases are a match to TRBD2. Germline loops: CDR1 LGHNA, CDR2 YNFKEQ. The V gene end was trimmed by 1 base and the J gene end by 0 bases; junction bases not matched to a gene: 10. The length of the CDR3 is 18 residues. CDR3 loop: CASSQGPGAGANQETQYF. CDR3 nucleotide sequence: TGTGCCAGCAGCCAAGGACCCGGAGCGGGGGCGAACCAAGAGACCCAGTACTTC.

This clone was seen a handful of times. This rearrangement joins TRBV18 to TRBJ1-4; D remains unclear. In germline, CDR1 is KGHSH, CDR2 LQKENI. Deletions cut 3 bases from V and 8 bases from J, with 7 bases between. The CDR3 has 12 residues. The DNA of the CDR3 is TGTGCCAGCTCACCCGAGCGCGAAAAACTGTTTTTT. Its protein product is CASSPEREKLFF.

This clone was detected once. The chain combines TRBV19 with TRBJ2-1, with a tentative D call TRBD1 (6 bases). V gave up 3 bases and J gave up 6 bases, with 27 bases separating them. This CDR3 spans 19 amino acids. Germline CDR1 LNHDA, CDR2 SQIVND (reference sequence). The CDR3: CASSIPQGEFLLVGNEQFF. The CDR3 DNA reads TGTGCCAGTAGTATCCCACAGGGTGAATTCTTACTCGTGGGCAATGAGCAGTTCTTC. The full variable domain, completed using reference TRBV19 and TRBJ2-1, is DGGITQSPKYLFRKEGQNVTLSCEQNLNHDAMYWYRQDPGQGLRLIYYSQIVNDFQKGDIAEGYSVSREKKESFPLTVTSAQKNPTAFYLCASSIPQGEFLLVGNEQFFGPGTRLTVL.

This clone is a singleton in its sample. J is TRBJ1-3 and V is TRBV29-1; D is undetermined. Trimming cost V 2 bases and J 0 bases, with 2 bases left between them. The CDR3 is made up of 12 amino acids. Germline CDR1 reads SQVTM; CDR2 reads ANQGSEA. CDR3 sequence (DNA): TGCAGCGTTGAACTCTCTGGAAACACCATATATTTT. Residues: CSVELSGNTIYF. Combining the CDR3 with reference TRBV29-1 and TRBJ1-3 gives the whole variable domain SAVISQKPSRDICQRGTSLTIQCQVDSQVTMMFWYRQQPGQSLTLIATANQGSEATYESGFVIDKFPISRPNLTFSTLTVSNMSPEDSSIYLCSVELSGNTIYFGEGSWLTVV.

V is TRBV27 and J is TRBJ2-1; TRBD1 aligns across 11 bases. Trimming cost V 6 bases and J 7 bases; bases outside gene matches: 5. Germline V gene lookup returns CDR1 MNHEY and CDR2 SMNVEV (reference sequence). This CDR3 has 14 residues. This CDR3 is CASSKGTGGNEQFF. For the CDR3, the DNA is TGTGCCAGCAGCAAAGGGACAGGGGGAAATGAGCAGTTCTTC.

On this clone: The junction departs from the called germline gene at one end, perhaps through a read error. V gene TRBV6-5 combines with J gene TRBJ2-1, with D uncertain. Germline CDR1 reads MNHEY; CDR2 reads SVGAGI. The CDR3 runs to 16 residues. The CDR3 DNA follows: TGTGCCAGTAGTTACTCTGGCCCCCCTTCCTACAATGAGCAGTTCTTC. Its translation is CASSYSGPPSYNEQFF.

The chain recombines TRBV6-5 with TRBJ1-5; TRBD1 agrees at 7 bases. Germline V CDR1 and CDR2: MNHEY, SVGAGI. V dropped 6 bases and J dropped 3; count of bases not matched to a gene: 5. The CDR3 is 14 residues long. The DNA for the CDR3 is TGTGCCAGCAGATGGGGACAGAACAATCAGCCCCAGCATTTT. Its protein is CASRWGQNNQPQHF.

The chain joins TRBV28 to TRBJ2-5; perhaps TRBD1 as D (5 bases). Trimming took 2 bases from V and 4 from J, leaving 14 bases between them. The CDR3 runs 15 residues. Germline V gene lookup returns CDR1 MDHEN and CDR2 SYDVKM. CDR3 DNA sequence: TGTGCCAGCAGTTTACCCCAGGGAAGGCGAGAGACCCAGTACTTC. Translating gives CASSLPQGRRETQYF.

A word on this clone: The identical CDR3 is also encoded by other nucleotide sequences in the sample. The chain is built from TRBV11-3 and TRBJ2-7, with D tentatively TRBD1 (5 bases). The V end lost 4 bases, the J end lost 4 bases, and 11 bases lay between the germline ends. The CDR3 has 13 amino acids. Germline values: CDR1 SGHNT, CDR2 YENEEA. The CDR3 DNA reads TGTGCCAGCAGCTCCGAAGGGGCTTACGAGCAGTACTTC. Protein: CASSSEGAYEQYF.

This clone was seen only once. The chain couples TRBV19 to TRBJ1-5; 7 nucleotides line up with TRBD1. Germline lookup yields CDR1 LNHDA and CDR2 SQIVND (reference sequence). The J segment lost 2 bases and the V segment lost 3 bases, leaving 7 bases of the junction unmatched. The CDR3 contains 16 residues. The CDR3, as DNA: TGTGCCAGTAGTATGCGACAGGGTTTCGGCAATCAGCCCCAGCATTTT. Its translation is CASSMRQGFGNQPQHF.

This clone was recorded a few times. This rearrangement joins TRBV19 to TRBJ1-5, with D unresolved. Per germline, CDR1 LNHDA and CDR2 SQIVND (reference sequence). V was clipped by 6 bases and J by 4 bases, with 13 bases between them. The CDR3 sequence is 14 residues long. This chain's CDR3 is CASSGSSLNQPQHF. For the CDR3, the DNA is TGTGCCAGTAGCGGAAGCTCCTTGAATCAGCCCCAGCATTTT.